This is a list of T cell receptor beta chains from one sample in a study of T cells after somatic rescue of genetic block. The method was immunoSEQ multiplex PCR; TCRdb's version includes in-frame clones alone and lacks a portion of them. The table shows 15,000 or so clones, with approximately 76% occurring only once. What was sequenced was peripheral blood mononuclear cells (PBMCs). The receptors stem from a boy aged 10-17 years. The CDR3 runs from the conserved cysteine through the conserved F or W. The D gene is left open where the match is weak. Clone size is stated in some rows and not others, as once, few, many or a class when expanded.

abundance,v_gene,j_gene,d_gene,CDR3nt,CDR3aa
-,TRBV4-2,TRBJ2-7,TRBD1,TGTGCCAGCAGCCCCGGACAGGGGTCCTACGAGCAGTACTTC,CASSPGQGSYEQYF
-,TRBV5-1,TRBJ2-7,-,TGCGCCAGCAGCCCGCGCCAAGACGGAGCCTACGAGCAGTACTTC,CASSPRQDGAYEQYF
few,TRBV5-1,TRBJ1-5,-,TGCGCCAGCAGCTGGGGGGCAGGTAATAGCAATCAGCCCCAGCATTTT,CASSWGAGNSNQPQHF
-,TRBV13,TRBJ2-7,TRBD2,TGTGCCAGCAGCTTGCAGACTAGCGGGCCCTACGAGCAGTACTTC,CASSLQTSGPYEQYF
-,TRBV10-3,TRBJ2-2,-,TGTGCCATCCCGCGAGCGAAGGGTTCTACCGGGGAGCTGTTTTTT,CAIPRAKGSTGELFF
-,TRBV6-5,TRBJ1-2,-,TGTGCCAGCAGTTACGGAGGGGTTTATGGCTACACCTTC,CASSYGGVYGYTF
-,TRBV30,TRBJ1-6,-,TGTGCCTGGAGTGTACGGGGTTCACCCCTCCACTTT,CAWSVRGSPLHF
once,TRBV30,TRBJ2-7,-,TGTGCCTGCAGATACGCAGATTATACCTACGAGCAGTACTTC,CACRYADYTYEQYF
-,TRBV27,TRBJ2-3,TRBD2,TGTGCCAGCAGTTTAAGGGACTACTACACAGATACGCAGTATTTT,CASSLRDYYTDTQYF
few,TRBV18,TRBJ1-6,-,TGTGCCAGCTCCCGCAACCCCCAGTATAATTCACCCCTCCACTTT,CASSRNPQYNSPLHF
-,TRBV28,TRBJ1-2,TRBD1,TGTGCCAGCAGTTACCCACTCTCCGGGACAGTCTATGGCTACACCTTC,CASSYPLSGTVYGYTF
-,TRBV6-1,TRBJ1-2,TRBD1,TGTGCCAGCAGTGAACGACAGGGGAACTATGGCTACACCTTC,CASSERQGNYGYTF
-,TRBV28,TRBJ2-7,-,TGTGCCAGCAGTTTAAGGAGTTTGAGCTCCTACGAGCAGTACTTC,CASSLRSLSSYEQYF
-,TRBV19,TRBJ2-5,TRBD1,TGTGCCAGTAGTAGAACCGGACAGGGTGGAGAGACCCAGTACTTC,CASSRTGQGGETQYF
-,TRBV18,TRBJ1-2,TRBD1,TGTGCCAGCTCACCGGGACAGGGAAAAGGCTACACCTTC,CASSPGQGKGYTF
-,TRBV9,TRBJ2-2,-,TGTGCCAGCAGCGTACTAGGGAACACCGGGGAGCTGTTTTTT,CASSVLGNTGELFF
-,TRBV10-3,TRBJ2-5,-,TGTGCCATCAGTCTGGCCGGAGAGACCCAGTACTTC,CAISLAGETQYF
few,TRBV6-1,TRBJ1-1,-,TGTGCCAGCAGTTTACAGGGATCCACTGAAGCTTTCTTT,CASSLQGSTEAFF
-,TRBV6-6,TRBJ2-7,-,TGTGCCAGCATAGGTCTCTACGAGCAGTACTTC,CASIGLYEQYF
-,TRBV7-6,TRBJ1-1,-,TGTGCCAGCAGCTTAGCGCGGGGGGGCCCCGAAGCTTTCTTT,CASSLARGGPEAFF
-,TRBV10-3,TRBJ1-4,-,TGTGCCAGCCGTGGGGGTGCAACTAATGAAAAACTGTTTTTT,CASRGGATNEKLFF
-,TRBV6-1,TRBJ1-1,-,TGTGCCAGCGGGGCTCCAGGGGAATCTGAAGCTTTCTTT,CASGAPGESEAFF
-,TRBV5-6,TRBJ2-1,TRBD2,TGTGCCAGCAGCGGGAGGGCCTGGAGTGAGCAGTTCTTC,CASSGRAWSEQFF
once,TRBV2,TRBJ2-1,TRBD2,TGTGCCAGCAGTTCCCTAGCGGGGGGCTACAATGAGCAGTTCTTC,CASSSLAGGYNEQFF
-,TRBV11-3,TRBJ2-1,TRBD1,TGTGCCAGCAGCTCTCAGGGGGTCAATGAGCAGTTCTTC,CASSSQGVNEQFF
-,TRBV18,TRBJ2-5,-,TGTGCCAGCTCACCACCAGGGAGACGGGTAGAGACCCAGTACTTC,CASSPPGRRVETQYF